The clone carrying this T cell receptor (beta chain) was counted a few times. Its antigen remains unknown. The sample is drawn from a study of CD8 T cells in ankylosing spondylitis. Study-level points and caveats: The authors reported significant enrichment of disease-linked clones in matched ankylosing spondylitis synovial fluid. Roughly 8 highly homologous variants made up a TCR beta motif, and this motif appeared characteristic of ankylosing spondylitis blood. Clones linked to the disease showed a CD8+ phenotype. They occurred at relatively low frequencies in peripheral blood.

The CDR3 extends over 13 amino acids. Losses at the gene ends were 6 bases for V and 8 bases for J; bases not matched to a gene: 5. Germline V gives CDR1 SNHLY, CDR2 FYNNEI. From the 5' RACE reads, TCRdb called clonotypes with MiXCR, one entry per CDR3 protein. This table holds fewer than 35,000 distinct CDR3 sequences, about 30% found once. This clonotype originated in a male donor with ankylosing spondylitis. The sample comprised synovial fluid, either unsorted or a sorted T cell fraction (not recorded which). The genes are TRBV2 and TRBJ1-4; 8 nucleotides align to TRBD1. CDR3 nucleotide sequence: TGTGCCAGCAGACCGGGACAGGACGAAAAACTGTTTTTT. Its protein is CASRPGQDEKLFF.